A single sample gave rise to the 24 T cell receptor beta chains below, sequenced in a study of T cell repertoires in cytomegalovirus infection. The antigens these receptors bind are not known. TCRdb called the reads again in MiXCR, with one record for every CDR3 protein. The sample carries approximately 1,000,000 distinct CDR3 sequences, roughly a third recorded once. This specimen consisted of cultured CD8+ T cells from PBMCs, obtained from culture after CMV antigen stimulation. Receptor source: a human donor in good health (CMV status not recorded). Some clones in this sample may be carry-over from other donors' samples.

This clonotype has only a few counts. The gene calls are TRBV4-1 and TRBJ1-5; perhaps TRBD1 as D (6 bases). Germline CDR1 reads MGHRA; CDR2 reads YSYEKL. The CDR3 runs 17 residues. V was pared by 3 bases and J by 7 bases, with 22 bases between. CDR3 coding DNA: TGCGCCAGCAGCCACTATTACACAGGGTTCGGTGACCAGCCCCAGCATTTT. Encoded protein: CASSHYYTGFGDQPQHF.

As for this clonotype: The missing conserved phenylalanine or tryptophan at the end of this CDR3 makes a read error likely. J is TRBJ1-2 and V is TRBV6-5, with TRBD1 identical over 8 bases. V was pared by 6 bases and J by 1 base, with 7 bases of the junction left unmatched. The CDR3 consists of 15 residues. Germline V gene lookup returns CDR1 MNHEY and CDR2 SVGAGI. The CDR3 DNA follows: TGTGCCAGCAGCCACTTACAGGGGGTTAACTATGGCTACACCTAC. It is translated as CASSHLQGVNYGYTY.

This clonotype showed up just a few times. This chain uses TRBV12-3 or TRBV12-4 with TRBJ1-3; weak D call: TRBD1 (5 bases). The CDR3 runs to 16 residues. Trimming stripped 4 bases from V and 3 bases from J, with 16 bases between. This CDR3 is CASSSDEKGFGNTIYF. The CDR3 DNA reads TGTGCCAGCAGTTCGGACGAAAAGGGGTTTGGAAACACCATATATTTT.

In this sample, this clonotype turned up a few times. CDR3 in DNA: TGTGCCAGCAGTTTGTCGGGTTACGATCAGCCCCAGCATTTT. This encodes CASSLSGYDQPQHF. The J gene is TRBJ1-5, the V gene TRBV12-3 or TRBV12-4, with D uncertain. There are 14 residues in the CDR3. The V end lost 3 bases, the J end lost 5 bases, and 11 bases lay between the germline ends.

This rearrangement joins TRBV28 to TRBJ2-1, with D unresolved. Germline V lookup: CDR1 MDHEN, CDR2 SYDVKM. The CDR3 spans 12 residues. V lost 8 bases to trimming and J lost 4 bases, with 9 bases between them. The chain's CDR3 is CASYQSYNEQFF. CDR3 DNA sequence: TGTGCCAGCTACCAATCATACAATGAGCAGTTCTTC. The full variable domain, with the rest looked up from reference TRBV28 and TRBJ2-1, is DVKVTQSSRYLVKRTGEKVFLECVQDMDHENMFWYRQDPGLGLRLIYFSYDVKMKEKGDIPEGYSVSREKKERFSLILESASTNQTSMYLCASYQSYNEQFFGPGTRLTVL.

Points on this clonotype: At one end the junction does not follow the germline gene, possibly because of a read error. The chain carries TRBV5-1 and TRBJ1-5; 8 bases are a match to TRBD1. The germline CDR1 and CDR2 sequences are SGHRS and YFSETQ. The CDR3 loop spans 16 amino acids. In nucleotides, the CDR3 is TGTGCCAGCAGCTTGACAGGGGCTGGGGGTTCTCAGCCCCAGCATTTT. This sequence encodes CASSLTGAGGSQPQHF.

The table lists this clonotype with a few counts. J is TRBJ2-1 and V is TRBV4-3, with unresolved D. The V gene lost 0 bases and the J gene lost 0 bases, with 12 bases spanning the gap. The CDR3 is made up of 17 amino acids. Germline assignment: CDR1 LGHNA and CDR2 YSLEER. The CDR3 DNA sequence: TGCGCCAGCAGCCAAGAATGGCAACCTCGCTCCTACAATGAGCAGTTCTTC. The encoded protein is CASSQEWQPRSYNEQFF.

In its sample, this clonotype was seen a few times. The J gene is TRBJ1-2, the V gene TRBV29-1, with TRBD1 matching over 10 bases. Per the germline V gene, CDR1 is SQVTM and CDR2 is ANQGSEA. Trimming at V came to 6 bases and at J to 8 bases, leaving 9 bases not matched to a gene. The CDR3 consists of 13 residues. In DNA form, the CDR3 reads TGCAGCGTGGGAAGACAGGGGGCTCAGGGCTACACCTTC. Translation gives CSVGRQGAQGYTF.

This clonotype was seen at least ten times. This chain connects TRBV7-2 to TRBJ2-5; 8 nucleotides align to TRBD2. V was clipped by 1 base and J by 5 bases; unmatched bases: 3. CDR1 SGHTA and CDR2 FQGNSA come from the germline V gene. The CDR3 is 14 residues long. CDR3 sequence (DNA): TGTGCCAGCAGCTTAGGGACTAGCTTGGAGACCCAGTACTTC. Amino acids: CASSLGTSLETQYF. Full variable domain (missing parts from reference TRBV7-2 and TRBJ2-5): GAGVSQSPSNKVTEKGKDVELRCDPISGHTALYWYRQSLGQGLEFLIYFQGNSAPDKSGLPSDRFSAERTGGSVSTLTIQRTQQEDSAVYLCASSLGTSLETQYFGPGTRLLVL.

The gene calls are TRBV5-1 and TRBJ2-1; 8 bases map to TRBD2. There are 16 residues in the CDR3. V was clipped by 0 bases and J by 2 bases; unmatched bases: 4. CDR1 and CDR2 (germline): SGHRS, YFSETQ. The CDR3 is CASSLVAAGAYNEQFF. CDR3 DNA sequence: TGCGCCAGCAGCTTGGTAGCAGCGGGGGCCTACAATGAGCAGTTCTTC.

The chain uses TRBV6-5 and TRBJ2-2, with a tentative D call TRBD1 (5 bases). V gave up 1 base and J gave up 4 bases, with 13 bases separating them. Germline assignment: CDR1 MNHEY and CDR2 SVGAGI. The CDR3 spans 16 residues. The DNA for the CDR3 is TGTGCCAGCAGTTACTTACAAAAAAGGGGCACCGGGGAGCTGTTTTTT. It codes for CASSYLQKRGTGELFF.

This clonotype was counted between two and nine times. The rearrangement uses TRBV15 and TRBJ2-3; 9 bases map to TRBD2. The junction had 17 bases not matched to a gene; V was cut back by 5 bases and J by 5 bases. The CDR3 runs to 18 residues. Germline V gives CDR1 LNHNV, CDR2 YYDKDF (reference sequence). Here the CDR3 reads CATSSSRGTSGSEDTQYF. For the CDR3, the DNA is TGTGCCACCAGCTCCTCCCGGGGCACTAGCGGGTCCGAAGATACGCAGTATTTT.

To note about this clonotype: Sequence at one end of the junction differs from germline and may be a read error. The chain employs TRBV19 and TRBJ1-6; 8 nucleotides match TRBD1. Germline V gene lookup returns CDR1 LNHDA and CDR2 SQIVND (reference sequence). The CDR3 runs 15 residues. The CDR3 nucleotides are TGTGTCAGTAGCTCGACGACAGGGGAGAATTCACCCCTCCACTTT. This gives the protein CVSSSTTGENSPLHF.

A few counts support this clonotype. The CDR3 DNA follows: TGCAGTGCTAGCCGCGGACAGGGGAGCACAGATACGCAGTATTTT. This gives the protein CSASRGQGSTDTQYF. The chain links TRBV20-1 to TRBJ2-3, with TRBD1 identical over 9 bases. The CDR3 spans 15 residues. V shed 3 bases, J shed 0 bases, and the junction held 4 bases outside the gene matches. The germline CDR1 and CDR2 sequences are DFQATT and SNEGSKA (reference sequence).

The chain has TRBV7-2 and TRBJ2-3, with TRBD2 matching 14 bases. Germline CDR1 reads SGHTA; CDR2 reads FQGNSA. The CDR3 runs to 16 residues. The junction had 6 bases not matched to a gene; V was cut back by 5 bases and J by 5 bases. The CDR3 loop is CASSEGLAGVGDTQYF. The CDR3 DNA reads as TGTGCCAGCAGCGAGGGACTAGCGGGGGTGGGAGATACGCAGTATTTT.

The chain couples TRBV27 to TRBJ2-3; D may be TRBD2 (5 bases). Per the germline V gene, CDR1 is MNHEY and CDR2 is SMNVEV (reference sequence). The CDR3 loop spans 13 amino acids. Trimming took off 7 bases at V and 4 bases at J, with 12 bases between the two ends. CDR3 DNA sequence: TGTGCCAGCACCCAAGGGAGTTCAGATACGCAGTATTTT. This translates into CASTQGSSDTQYF.

This clonotype was detected only a few times. The chain has TRBV12-5 and TRBJ1-5, with TRBD1 identical over 7 bases. This CDR3 has 13 amino acids. Germline trimming cut 7 bases from V and 4 bases from J; bases unmatched to any gene: 4. Germline CDR1 reads LGHNT; CDR2 reads FRNRAP. The CDR3 DNA sequence: TGTGCTAGTGCCCTGGGACAGAATCAGCCCCAGCATTTT. Its protein product is CASALGQNQPQHF.

The chain employs TRBV6-2 or TRBV6-3 and TRBJ2-1; 10 bases match TRBD1. CDR3 size: 16 residues. The V and J ends lost 0 bases and 4 bases, in that order; junction bases with no gene match: 3. Germline V gene lookup returns CDR1 MNHEY and CDR2 SVGEGT. The CDR3 loop is CASSYSRDRGYNEQFF. CDR3 in DNA: TGTGCCAGCAGTTACTCCCGGGACAGGGGATACAATGAGCAGTTCTTC.

The J gene is TRBJ2-5, the V gene TRBV6-2 or TRBV6-3; D possibly corresponds to TRBD2 (5 bases). This CDR3 has 15 residues. The germline V gene has CDR1 MNHEY and CDR2 SVGEGT. V was trimmed by 5 bases and J by 1 base, leaving 14 bases between them. DNA for the CDR3: TGTGCCAGCAGTAAGAGGGAAGTCTCCCAAGAGACCCAGTACTTC. This sequence encodes CASSKREVSQETQYF.

In this sample, this clonotype turned up a few times. The rearrangement uses TRBV19 and TRBJ1-1; D unresolved. V lost 4 bases and J 7 bases, leaving 7 bases between the germline ends. The CDR3 is made up of 11 amino acids. Germline CDR1 and CDR2: LNHDA and SQIVND (reference sequence). The DNA for the CDR3 is TGTGCCAGTAGTAAGGCCCGTGAAGCTTTCTTT. Amino acids: CASSKAREAFF.

Worth noting for this clonotype: It may be a read error: a sequence one base away is much more abundant. This chain uses TRBV7-3 with TRBJ1-5; TRBD1 might be the D (5 bases). Per germline, CDR1 SGHTA and CDR2 FQGTGA. The length of the CDR3 is 13 residues. V gave up 5 bases and J gave up 4 bases, with 9 bases separating them. DNA of the CDR3: TGTGCCAGCAGCCGGGCAGGGAATCAGCCCCAGCATTTT. This encodes CASSRAGNQPQHF.

The rearrangement links TRBV20-1 to TRBJ2-7; weak D call: TRBD1 (6 bases). This CDR3 has 14 residues. Trimming left V 0 bases short and J 3 bases short, with 12 bases between. CDR1 is DFQATT and CDR2 is SNEGSKA in the germline V gene (reference sequence). CDR3 nucleotides: TGCAGTGCTAGAGATGAAAGGGGACACTACGAGCAGTACGTC. Encoded protein: CSARDERGHYEQYV.

This clonotype has a handful of counts. J is TRBJ1-1 and V is TRBV7-8; D is ambiguous. V was clipped by 5 bases and J by 3 bases, with 10 bases between them. Germline CDR1 reads SGHVS; CDR2 reads FQNEAQ. The CDR3 has 13 amino acids. The CDR3 region is CASSPPADTEAFF. In DNA form, the CDR3 reads TGTGCCAGCAGCCCCCCGGCGGACACTGAAGCTTTCTTT. The full variable domain, with the rest looked up from reference TRBV7-8 and TRBJ1-1, is GAGVSQSPRYKVAKRGQDVALRCDPISGHVSLFWYQQALGQGPEFLTYFQNEAQLDKSGLPSDRFFAERPEGSVSTLKIQRTQQEDSAVYLCASSPPADTEAFFGQGTRLTVV.

This clonotype was recorded only once. This chain connects TRBV6-2 or TRBV6-3 to TRBJ2-1, with D perhaps matching TRBD1 or TRBD2 (5 bases each). V was clipped by 2 bases and J by 13 bases, with 9 bases between them. This CDR3 spans 11 amino acids. Germline V CDR1 and CDR2: MNHEY, SVGEGT. CDR3 amino acids: CASSYGDRQFF. CDR3 bases: TGTGCCAGCAGTTACGGGGACCGCCAGTTCTTC.